The next 11 T cell receptor beta chains were all read from a single sample in a study of cytomegalovirus exposure and HLA in healthy donors. The repertoire was sequenced with immunoSEQ multiplex PCR; TCRdb's copy has only in-frame clones and lacks some. The top ten hold roughly 5.7% of the sample, which has 150,000 to 200,000 clones, approximately 87% seen once. The sample comprised PBMCs. Source of these receptors: a woman aged 25 to 39 in good health and CMV-seronegative.

The chain couples TRBV5-4 to TRBJ1-2; perhaps TRBD1 as D (6 bases). The V end was cut by 0 bases, the J end by 0 bases, with 12 bases between. This CDR3 has 16 amino acids. Looked up from germline, CDR1 is SGHNT and CDR2 is YYREEE (reference sequence). Written as DNA, the CDR3 is TGTGCCAGCAGCTTGGACAGGGTCGGATCTAACTATGGCTACACCTTC. Translation gives CASSLDRVGSNYGYTF. The whole variable domain, filled in from reference TRBV5-4 and TRBJ1-2, reads ETGVTQSPTHLIKTRGQQVTLRCSSQSGHNTVSWYQQALGQGPQFIFQYYREEENGRGNFPPRFSGLQFPNYSSELNVNALELDDSALYLCASSLDRVGSNYGYTFGSGTRLTVV.

This chain links TRBV7-8 with TRBJ1-5, with 9 positions matching TRBD1. With 5 bases clipped from V and 2 bases from J, the junction kept 10 bases outside the gene matches. Germline V gene lookup returns CDR1 SGHVS and CDR2 FQNEAQ. The CDR3 totals 17 residues. The CDR3 DNA follows: TGTGCCAGCAGCCGAAGGGGGACAGGGATCGGCAATCAGCCCCAGCATTTT. As protein: CASSRRGTGIGNQPQHF.

The chain carries TRBV5-1 and TRBJ1-6; 7 positions agree with TRBD1. CDR3 length equals 15 residues. J gave up 4 bases and V 3 bases, and 4 bases lay outside the gene matches. CDR1 is SGHRS and CDR2 is YFSETQ in the germline V gene. The CDR3 DNA is TGCGCCAGCAGCTGGGGGACAGATTATAATTCACCCCTCCACTTT. It encodes CASSWGTDYNSPLHF.

The chain has TRBV4-3 and TRBJ2-7, with a weak D call TRBD1 (6 bases). The V gene's germline CDR1 is LGHNA and CDR2 YSLEER. The CDR3 contains 14 residues. Trimming pared 0 bases from V and 4 bases from J, leaving 10 bases between. The CDR3 region is CASSQETGEYEQYF. In nucleotides, the CDR3 is TGCGCCAGCAGCCAAGAGACAGGTGAATACGAGCAGTACTTC.

Only one count was recorded for this clone. The rearrangement uses TRBV5-1 and TRBJ2-7; D possibly uses TRBD1 or TRBD2 (5 bases each). The CDR3 has 14 residues. Germline V gene sequence: CDR1 SGHRS, CDR2 YFSETQ. V lost 1 base and J lost 2, with 10 bases in between. This CDR3 reads CASSLSGATYEQYF. For the CDR3, the DNA is TGCGCCAGCAGCTTGTCCGGGGCTACCTACGAGCAGTACTTC.

The rearrangement uses TRBV18 and TRBJ2-5; 7 bases match TRBD1. J lost 5 bases, V lost 3 bases, and 3 bases had no gene match. This CDR3 comprises 13 residues. CDR1 KGHSH and CDR2 LQKENI come from the germline V gene. The CDR3 DNA follows: TGTGCCAGCTCACCGCCCAGGGGGGAGACCCAGTACTTC. Residues: CASSPPRGETQYF.

This clone was counted a single time. The gene calls are TRBV19 and TRBJ2-1; 9 nucleotides align to TRBD2. Germline V CDR1 and CDR2: LNHDA, SQIVND (reference sequence). V lost 5 bases to trimming and J lost 7 bases; unmatched junction nucleotides: 9. The length of the CDR3 is 15 residues. CDR3 sequence: CASSLIAGGGNEQFF. In DNA, the CDR3 is TGTGCCAGTAGTCTAATCGCGGGAGGGGGGAATGAGCAGTTCTTC. Complete variable domain (other parts from reference TRBV19 and TRBJ2-1): DGGITQSPKYLFRKEGQNVTLSCEQNLNHDAMYWYRQDPGQGLRLIYYSQIVNDFQKGDIAEGYSVSREKKESFPLTVTSAQKNPTAFYLCASSLIAGGGNEQFFGPGTRLTVL.

The rearrangement uses TRBV13 and TRBJ2-3; D is unresolved. V was pared by 5 bases and J by 2 bases, with 11 bases between. The CDR3 contains 14 residues. Looked up from germline, CDR1 is PRHDT and CDR2 is FYEKMQ (reference sequence). The CDR3 loop reads CASSLQGYTDTQYF. The CDR3 region has the DNA TGTGCCAGCAGCCTACAAGGTTACACAGATACGCAGTATTTT.

This chain uses TRBV11-2 with TRBJ1-3, with D uncertain. This CDR3 has 16 residues. V gave up 3 bases and J gave up 0 bases, with 12 bases separating them. CDR1 SGHAT and CDR2 FQNNGV come from the germline V gene. For the CDR3, the DNA is TGTGCCAGCAGCTTCACAGCCGATTACTCTGGAAACACCATATATTTT. Translated: CASSFTADYSGNTIYF. Using reference TRBV11-2 and TRBJ1-3 for the parts outside the CDR3, the full variable domain is EAGVAQSPRYKIIEKRQSVAFWCNPISGHATLYWYQQILGQGPKLLIQFQNNGVVDDSQLPKDRFSAERLKGVDSTLKIQPAKLEDSAVYLCASSFTADYSGNTIYFGEGSWLTVV.

This clone was recorded once. The chain carries TRBV12-2 and TRBJ1-1; the table's TRBD1 call for D was not verified on the DNA. TRBV12-2 constitutes a pseudogene. This CDR3 has 17 residues. The CDR3 bases are TGTGCAAGTCGCTTAGCTAATCAGGGGCCCACGAACACTGAAGCTTTCTTT. Translation: CASRLANQGPTNTEAFF.

This clone has a handful of counts. This may stem from a read error, because a much larger clone lies one nucleotide away. The gene calls are TRBV6-4 and TRBJ2-3; D perhaps matches TRBD2 (5 bases). Germline CDR1 MRHNA, CDR2 SNTAGT. The CDR3 extends over 13 amino acids. With 4 bases removed from V and 0 bases from J, the gap between germline ends came to 5 bases. The CDR3 coding sequence is TGTGCCAGCAGTGGCGGGAGCACAGATACGCAGTATTTT. Its translation is CASSGGSTDTQYF.